A single T cell receptor beta chain is shown here with its context. The V end was cut by 4 bases, the J end by 4 bases, with 18 bases between. The CDR3 totals 16 residues. Germline CDR1 and CDR2: SGHRS and YFSETQ. The data derive from a study of cytomegalovirus exposure and HLA in healthy donors. Use of 60 Vbeta and 13 Jbeta primers characterized the PCR. Authors' analysis steps: The authors later counted 70 million to 85 million unique TCR beta chains, around 9.9 million of them shared. Repertoires were generated with immunoSEQ multiplex PCR, while TCRdb's copy carries only in-frame clones and drops some. Clone size and the V and J calls come from that table; the DNA yielded D and trimming. The sample records about 120,000 clones, 70% to 80% being singletons.

Sequencing was done on a sample of PBMCs. The receptor was derived from a woman between 35 and 50 years old in good health and CMV-seropositive. The chain links TRBV5-1 to TRBJ2-1, with a weak D call TRBD1 (6 bases). CDR3 DNA sequence: TGCGCCAGCAGCCCAACAGGGCCCCCCCTATACAATGAGCAGTTCTTC. It is translated as CASSPTGPPLYNEQFF.